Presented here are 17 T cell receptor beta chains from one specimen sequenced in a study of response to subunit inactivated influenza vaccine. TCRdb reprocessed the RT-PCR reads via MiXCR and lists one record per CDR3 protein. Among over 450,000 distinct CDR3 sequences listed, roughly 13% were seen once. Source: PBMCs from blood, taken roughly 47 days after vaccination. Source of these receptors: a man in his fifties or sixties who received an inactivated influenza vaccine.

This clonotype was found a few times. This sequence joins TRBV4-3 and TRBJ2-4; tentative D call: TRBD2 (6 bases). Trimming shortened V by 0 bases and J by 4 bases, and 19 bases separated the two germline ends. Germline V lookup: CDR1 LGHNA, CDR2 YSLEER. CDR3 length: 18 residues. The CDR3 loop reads CASSQDPTSSSYKNIQYF. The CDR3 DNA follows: TGCGCCAGCAGCCAAGACCCTACTAGCTCATCTTATAAAAACATTCAGTACTTC.

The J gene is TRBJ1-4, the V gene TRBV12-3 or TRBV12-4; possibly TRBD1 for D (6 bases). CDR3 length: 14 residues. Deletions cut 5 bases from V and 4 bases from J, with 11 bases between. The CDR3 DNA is TGTGCCAGCAGTAAGACAGGACTTAATGAAAAACTGTTTTTT. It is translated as CASSKTGLNEKLFF.

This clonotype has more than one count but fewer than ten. The CDR3 region has the DNA TGTGCCAGCAGCTCAACCCGGGGGATCGAGACCCAGTACTTC. This codes for CASSSTRGIETQYF. The gene calls are TRBV7-2 and TRBJ2-5, with D possibly matching TRBD2 (6 bases). CDR1 SGHTA and CDR2 FQGNSA come from the germline V gene. The CDR3 spans 14 residues. Trimming took 4 bases from V and 5 from J, leaving 14 bases between them.

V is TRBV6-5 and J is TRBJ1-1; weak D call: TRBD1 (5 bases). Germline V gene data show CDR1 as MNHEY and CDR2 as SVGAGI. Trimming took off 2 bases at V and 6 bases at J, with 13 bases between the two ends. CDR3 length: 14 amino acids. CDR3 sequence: CASSYLNRRAEAFF. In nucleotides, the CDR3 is TGTGCCAGCAGTTACCTAAACAGGAGGGCTGAAGCTTTCTTT.

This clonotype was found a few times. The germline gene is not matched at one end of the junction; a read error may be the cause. The CDR3 loop reads CCARDRLAGLTDTQYF. CDR3 bases: TGCTGTGCTAGAGATCGCCTAGCGGGCCTCACAGATACGCAGTATTTT. V usage is TRBV20-1 and J usage is TRBJ2-3, with 8 bases matching TRBD2. Germline V gene data show CDR1 as DFQATT and CDR2 as SNEGSKA (reference sequence). This CDR3 spans 16 amino acids.

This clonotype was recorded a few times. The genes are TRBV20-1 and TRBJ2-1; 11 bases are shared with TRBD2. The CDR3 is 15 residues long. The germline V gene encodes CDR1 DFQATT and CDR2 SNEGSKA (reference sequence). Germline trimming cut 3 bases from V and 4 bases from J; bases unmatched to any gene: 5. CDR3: CSARTSGDRYNEQFF. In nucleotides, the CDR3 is TGCAGTGCTAGGACTAGCGGGGACAGATACAATGAGCAGTTCTTC.

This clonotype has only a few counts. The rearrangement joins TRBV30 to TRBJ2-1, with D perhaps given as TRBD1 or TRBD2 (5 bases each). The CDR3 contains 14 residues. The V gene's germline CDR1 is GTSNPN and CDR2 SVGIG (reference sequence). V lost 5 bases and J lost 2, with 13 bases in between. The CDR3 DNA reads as TGTGCCTGGGTCCGGGACCCCGCCTACAATGAGCAGTTCTTC. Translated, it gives CAWVRDPAYNEQFF.

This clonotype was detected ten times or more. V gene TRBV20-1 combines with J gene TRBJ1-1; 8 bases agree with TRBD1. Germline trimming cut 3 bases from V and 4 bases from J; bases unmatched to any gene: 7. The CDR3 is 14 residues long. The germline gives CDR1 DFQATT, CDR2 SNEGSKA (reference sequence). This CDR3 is CSASPTGVATEAFF. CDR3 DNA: TGCAGTGCTAGCCCGACAGGGGTGGCCACTGAAGCTTTCTTT.

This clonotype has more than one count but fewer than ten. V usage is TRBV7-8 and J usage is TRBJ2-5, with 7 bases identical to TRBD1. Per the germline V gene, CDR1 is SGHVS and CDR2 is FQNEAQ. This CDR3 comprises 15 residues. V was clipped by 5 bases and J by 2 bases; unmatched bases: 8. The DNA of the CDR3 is TGTGCCAGCAGCCCTAGACAGGGCCAACAAGAGACCCAGTACTTC. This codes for CASSPRQGQQETQYF.

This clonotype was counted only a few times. CDR3 nucleotide sequence: TGTGCCAGCAGTTTGGGGACAGGGGGCCGAGCTTTCTTT. The encoded protein is CASSLGTGGRAFF. This sequence joins TRBV28 and TRBJ1-1; 12 nucleotides agree with TRBD1. Germline-derived CDR1 and CDR2 are MDHEN and SYDVKM. The trim removed 3 bases at V and 10 bases at J, leaving 3 bases unmatched. CDR3 length: 13 residues.

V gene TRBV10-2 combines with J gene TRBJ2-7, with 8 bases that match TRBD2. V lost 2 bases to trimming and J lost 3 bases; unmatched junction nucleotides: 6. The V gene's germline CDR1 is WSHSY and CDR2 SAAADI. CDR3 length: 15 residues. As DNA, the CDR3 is TGCGCCAGCAGTGAGCGGGCGGGGGGCGACTACGAGCAGTACTTC. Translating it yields CASSERAGGDYEQYF.

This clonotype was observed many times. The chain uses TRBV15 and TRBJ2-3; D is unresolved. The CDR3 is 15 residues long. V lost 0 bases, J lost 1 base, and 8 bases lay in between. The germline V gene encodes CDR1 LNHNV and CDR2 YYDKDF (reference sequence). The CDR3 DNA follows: TGTGCCACCAGCAGAGATCGAGAAGGCACAGATACGCAGTATTTT. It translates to CATSRDREGTDTQYF.

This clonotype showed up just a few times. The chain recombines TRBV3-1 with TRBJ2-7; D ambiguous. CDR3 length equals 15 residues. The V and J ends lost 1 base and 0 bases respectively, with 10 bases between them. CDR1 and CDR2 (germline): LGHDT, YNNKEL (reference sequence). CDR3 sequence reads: CASSQGLPSSYEQYF. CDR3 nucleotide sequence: TGTGCCAGCAGCCAAGGTTTGCCGAGCTCCTACGAGCAGTACTTC.

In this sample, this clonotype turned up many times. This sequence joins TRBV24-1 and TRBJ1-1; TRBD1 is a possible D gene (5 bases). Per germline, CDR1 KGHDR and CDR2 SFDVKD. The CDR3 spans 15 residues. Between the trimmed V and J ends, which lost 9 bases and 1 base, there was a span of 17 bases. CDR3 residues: CATAHGAGKNTEAFF. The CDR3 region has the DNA TGTGCCACCGCGCACGGGGCAGGAAAGAACACTGAAGCTTTCTTT.

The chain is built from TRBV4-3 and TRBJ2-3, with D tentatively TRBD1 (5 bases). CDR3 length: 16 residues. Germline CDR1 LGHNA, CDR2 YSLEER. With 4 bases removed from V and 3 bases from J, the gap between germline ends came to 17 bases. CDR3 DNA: TGCGCCAGCAGCCCCACAGGCCTCCCATCGACAGATACGCAGTATTTT. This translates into CASSPTGLPSTDTQYF.

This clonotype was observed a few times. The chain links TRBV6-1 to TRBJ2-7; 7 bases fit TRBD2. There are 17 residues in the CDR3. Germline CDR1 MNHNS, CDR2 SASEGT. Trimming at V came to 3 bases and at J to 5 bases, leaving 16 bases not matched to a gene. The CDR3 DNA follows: TGTGCCAGCAGTGATTATGGGGACGGCGGGAGCCGCCACGAGCAGTACTTC. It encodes CASSDYGDGGSRHEQYF.

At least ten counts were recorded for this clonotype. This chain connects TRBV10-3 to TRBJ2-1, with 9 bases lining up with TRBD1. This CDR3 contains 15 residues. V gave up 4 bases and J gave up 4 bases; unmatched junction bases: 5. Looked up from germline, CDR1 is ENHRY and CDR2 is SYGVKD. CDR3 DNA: TGTGCCATCAGTGCGTTGGGACAGGGTTACAATGAGCAGTTCTTC. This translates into CAISALGQGYNEQFF.